This TCR beta chain is drawn from a study of blood T cell repertoires in COVID-19. Across the whole study: Some COVID-19 samples were acute and others convalescent; all came from the United States, Italy and Spain. T cells, B-cell-depleted T cells, or PBMCs provided the cDNA or gDNA that served as material.

The germline gives CDR1 SEHNR, CDR2 FQNEAQ (reference sequence). Trimming removed 4 bases from V and 2 bases from J, with 11 bases in between. CDR3 length: 14 residues. The authors' processing: Amplification of reference gene primers was used by the study to estimate nucleated cell counts. Profiled with immunoSEQ multiplex PCR; TCRdb holds only in-frame clones, not every one. V and J calls and clone size are as listed in that table; D and trimming were resolved from the DNA. The data contain roughly 190,000 clones, approximately 86% of them singletons. This receptor was obtained from a man in his thirties or forties with acute or convalescent COVID-19. Sequenced input: peripheral blood. The chain couples TRBV7-9 to TRBJ2-5, with D possibly TRBD2 on 6 matching bases. This chain's CDR3 is CASSWDLIQETQYF. In DNA, the CDR3 is TGTGCCAGCAGCTGGGACTTAATTCAAGAGACCCAGTACTTC.